This paragraph reports one T cell receptor beta chain. Its specificity is unknown. A modified ARM-PCR protocol with three rounds of nested PCR amplified TCRbeta. TCRdb re-analysed the multiplex PCR reads in MiXCR, keeping a single row per CDR3 protein. This sample carries roughly 75,000 distinct CDR3 sequences, roughly 75% of them seen once, and the ten largest clones take around a quarter. V dropped 3 bases and J dropped 3 bases, with 12 bases sitting between them. The CDR3 runs to 14 residues. Germline assignment: CDR1 SGHRS and CDR2 YFSETQ. This record comes from a study of tumor and adjacent non-tumor tissue in lung cancer. No cell sorting was done before RNA was extracted from the tissue. The normal lung tissue was taken more than 3 cm from the tumor edge. Whole-study findings and limits: Tumor TCR diversity, when higher, was linked to shorter survival. Top 100 clones took a larger repertoire share in normal lung. TCR diversity was significantly greater in tumor than normal lung tissue.

What was sequenced was distant non-tumor lung tissue. The receptor was isolated from a woman in her forties or fifties with non-small cell lung cancer. This chain connects TRBV5-1 to TRBJ1-1; a weak D match, TRBD1 (5 bases). The CDR3 DNA reads TGCGCCAGCAGCTCCAGGGTTTCTGACACTGAAGCTTTCTTT. Its protein product is CASSSRVSDTEAFF.